This TCR beta chain appears in the sequencing data of a study of T-cell memory formation after mild COVID-19. TCRdb passed the 5' RACE reads through MiXCR, listing each CDR3 protein once. The sample carries 250,000 or so distinct CDR3 sequences, roughly 18% recorded once. This clonotype occurred a few times. Germline CDR1 is MNHNY and CDR2 is SVGAGI (reference sequence). The CDR3 is 14 residues long. V was pared by 6 bases and J by 3 bases, with 14 bases between. Sequences were obtained from PBMCs or a T cell subset sorted from them (not recorded which). The V and J genes are TRBV6-6 and TRBJ1-2; no clear D. The receptor was derived from a man aged 18 to 35 who had mild COVID-19 (a few samples of this study predate the infection). Cell type and time point are not known. The CDR3 DNA follows: TGTGCCAGCAGCAACGGAGCCAGTTACTATGGCTACACCTTC. This encodes CASSNGASYYGYTF.